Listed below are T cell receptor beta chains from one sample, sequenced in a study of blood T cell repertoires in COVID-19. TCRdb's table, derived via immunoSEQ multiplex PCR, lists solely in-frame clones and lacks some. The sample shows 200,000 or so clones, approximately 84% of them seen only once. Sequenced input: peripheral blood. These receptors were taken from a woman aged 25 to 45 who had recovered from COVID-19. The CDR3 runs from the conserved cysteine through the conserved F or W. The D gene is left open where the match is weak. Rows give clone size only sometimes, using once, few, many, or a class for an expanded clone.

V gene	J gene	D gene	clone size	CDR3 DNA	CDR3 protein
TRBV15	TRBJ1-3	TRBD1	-	TGTGCCACCAGCACCCCCTGGACAGGTGGAAACACCATATATTTT	CATSTPWTGGNTIYF
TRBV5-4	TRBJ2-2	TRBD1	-	TGTGCCAGCAGACCCACGGGACAGGGACCCACCGGGGAGCTGTTTTTT	CASRPTGQGPTGELFF
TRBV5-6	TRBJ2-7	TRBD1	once	TGTGCCAGCAGCCCTCTCGGGACAGGGACCTACGAGCAGTACTTC	CASSPLGTGTYEQYF
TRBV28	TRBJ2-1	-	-	TGTGCCAGCAGTTCCGCGTACAGTGAGCAGTTCTTC	CASSSAYSEQFF
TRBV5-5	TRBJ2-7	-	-	TGTGCCAGCAGCTTGGCTAGCAGCTACGAGCAGTACTTC	CASSLASSYEQYF
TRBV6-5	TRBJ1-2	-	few	TGTGCCAGCAGTTCCAACGGAGGAGGGCCCTATGGCTACACCTTC	CASSSNGGGPYGYTF
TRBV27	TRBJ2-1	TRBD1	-	TGTGCCAGCAGTTTAGCCCGGACAGGGTCCCCAGGTGAGCAGTTCTTC	CASSLARTGSPGEQFF
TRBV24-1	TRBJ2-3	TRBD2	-	TGTGCCACCAGTGATGTGCTAGCGGTAGATACGCAGTATTTT	CATSDVLAVDTQYF
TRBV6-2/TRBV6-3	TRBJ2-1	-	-	TGTGCCAGCAGTTATGTGAGATATGAGCAGTTCTTC	CASSYVRYEQFF
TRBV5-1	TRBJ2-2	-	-	TGCGCCAGCAGCTTACTGACTACACACACCGGGGAGCTGTTTTTT	CASSLLTTHTGELFF
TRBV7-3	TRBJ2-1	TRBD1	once	TGTGCCAGCAGCTTCGGACAGGGGTACAATGAGCAGTTCTTC	CASSFGQGYNEQFF
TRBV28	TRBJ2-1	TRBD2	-	TGTGCCAGCAGTTTATTGGTGGCGGGAGTGGACAATGAGCAGTTCTTC	CASSLLVAGVDNEQFF
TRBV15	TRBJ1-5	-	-	TGTGCCACCAGGTCCCAAACGGGTAGCAATCAGCCCCAGCATTTT	CATRSQTGSNQPQHF
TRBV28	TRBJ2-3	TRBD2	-	TGTGCCAGCAGTTTAGCGGGAGGCACAGATACGCAGTATTTT	CASSLAGGTDTQYF
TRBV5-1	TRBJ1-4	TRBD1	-	TGCGCCAGCAGCTTGGGGGGACAGAGAAATGAAAAACTGTTTTTT	CASSLGGQRNEKLFF
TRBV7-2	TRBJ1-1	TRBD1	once	TGTGCCAGCAGCTTGTACAGGGGGGACACTGAAGCTTTCTTT	CASSLYRGDTEAFF
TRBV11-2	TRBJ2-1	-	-	TGTGCCAGCAGCACGGGCAATGAGCAGTTCTTC	CASSTGNEQFF
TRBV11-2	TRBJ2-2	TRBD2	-	TGTGCCAGCAGCTTAGATTCCCGGCTAGCGGGGTTCACCGGGGAGCTGTTTTTT	CASSLDSRLAGFTGELFF
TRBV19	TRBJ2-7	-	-	TGTGCCAGTAGTATTTCCCCGGGAGCCTACGAGCAGTACTTC	CASSISPGAYEQYF
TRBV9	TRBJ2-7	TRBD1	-	TGTGCCAGCAGCGTTCGGACAGGGGTGAAGTACGAGCAGTACTTC	CASSVRTGVKYEQYF
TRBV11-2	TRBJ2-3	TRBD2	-	TGTGCCAGCAGCTTAGATCCGCTAGCGGAGTTCACAGATACGCAGTATTTT	CASSLDPLAEFTDTQYF
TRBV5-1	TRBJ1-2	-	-	TGCGCCAGCAGCTACGTACAGGGAGAGTCTGGCTACACCTTC	CASSYVQGESGYTF
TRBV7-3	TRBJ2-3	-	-	TGTGCCAGCAGCGACAGAAGCACAGATACGCAGTATTTT	CASSDRSTDTQYF
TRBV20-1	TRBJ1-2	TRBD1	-	TGCAGTGCTAGTCACAGGGGAGCTAACTATGGCTACACCTTC	CSASHRGANYGYTF